The 27 T cell receptor beta chains below all came from one sample that was sequenced in a study of blood T cell repertoires in COVID-19. The method was immunoSEQ multiplex PCR; TCRdb's version includes in-frame clones alone and lacks a portion of them. The repertoire consists of 120,000 to 150,000 clones, with 87% occurring once and the leading ten covering less than 45%. Sequencing input: peripheral blood. The receptors shown here come from a man aged 50-60 years who had recovered from COVID-19.

The chain uses TRBV5-1 and TRBJ1-1; TRBD1 agrees at 9 bases. Trimming removed 4 bases from V and 6 bases from J; junction bases left unmatched: 7. Germline lookup yields CDR1 SGHRS and CDR2 YFSETQ. The CDR3 is 14 residues long. The CDR3 region is CASSQQGAISEAFF. The CDR3 DNA reads as TGCGCCAGCAGCCAACAGGGGGCAATCTCTGAAGCTTTCTTT. The whole variable domain, filled in from reference TRBV5-1 and TRBJ1-1, reads KAGVTQTPRYLIKTRGQQVTLSCSPISGHRSVSWYQQTPGQGLQFLFEYFSETQRNKGNFPGRFSGRQFSNSRSEMNVSTLELGDSALYLCASSQQGAISEAFFGQGTRLTVV.

In its sample, this clone was seen once. Different DNA sequences within this sample yield the same CDR3. The genes are TRBV7-9 and TRBJ1-2, with D perhaps TRBD1 (6 bases). The CDR3 extends over 12 amino acids. Looked up from germline, CDR1 is SEHNR and CDR2 is FQNEAQ (reference sequence). Trimming removed 5 bases from V and 4 bases from J, with 8 bases in between. The CDR3 loop is CASSPDSYGYTF. CDR3 nucleotide sequence: TGTGCCAGCAGCCCGGACAGCTATGGCTACACCTTC.

This clone has a handful of counts. This sequence joins TRBV7-9 and TRBJ1-6; 7 bases are shared with TRBD1. This CDR3 has 15 amino acids. Germline V CDR1 and CDR2: SEHNR, FQNEAQ (reference sequence). J gave up 8 bases and V 2 bases, and 6 bases lay outside the gene matches. The CDR3 DNA follows: TGTGCCAGCAGCTTACGAATCACAGGGGATTCACCCCTCCACTTT. It encodes CASSLRITGDSPLHF.

The chain joins TRBV11-2 to TRBJ2-1; 7 positions match TRBD1. Germline-derived CDR1 and CDR2 are SGHAT and FQNNGV. The junction had 11 bases not matched to a gene; V was cut back by 5 bases and J by 4 bases. This CDR3 has 16 residues. This chain's CDR3 is CASSNTGAARYNEQFF. The CDR3 DNA sequence: TGTGCCAGCAGCAATACAGGGGCCGCTCGGTACAATGAGCAGTTCTTC.

The rearrangement uses TRBV7-6 and TRBJ2-1; 7 bases match TRBD1. Trimming took 0 bases from V and 5 from J; bases not matched to a gene: 7. Germline values: CDR1 SGHVS, CDR2 FNYEAQ. The CDR3 is 16 amino acids. The CDR3 is CASSLARGGVDNEQFF. In DNA form, the CDR3 reads TGTGCCAGCAGCTTAGCGCGAGGGGGCGTGGACAATGAGCAGTTCTTC.

The chain recombines TRBV25-1 with TRBJ1-1; 11 bases align to TRBD1. This CDR3 is built from 13 residues. Trimming removed 8 bases from V and 7 bases from J; junction bases left unmatched: 6. Germline values: CDR1 MGHDK, CDR2 SYGVNS. CDR3 region: CASSGQGANEAFF. CDR3 nucleotides: TGTGCCAGCTCAGGACAGGGGGCAAATGAAGCTTTCTTT.

This chain joins TRBV4-3 and TRBJ2-3; D uncertain. The CDR3 totals 15 residues. The V and J ends lost 0 bases and 0 bases respectively, with 7 bases between them. Germline-derived CDR1 and CDR2 are LGHNA and YSLEER. The CDR3 loop reads CASSQDMASTDTQYF. CDR3 nucleotide sequence: TGCGCCAGCAGCCAAGATATGGCAAGCACAGATACGCAGTATTTT.

The gene calls are TRBV15 and TRBJ2-5; D is uncertain. V was trimmed by 3 bases and J by 5 bases, leaving 4 bases between them. The CDR3 totals 11 residues. Germline CDR1 is LNHNV and CDR2 is YYDKDF (reference sequence). CDR3 region: CATSRSETQYF. The CDR3 DNA follows: TGTGCCACCAGCAGGTCTGAGACCCAGTACTTC.

This chain joins TRBV5-1 and TRBJ1-1, with a possible D match to TRBD1 (5 bases). The CDR3 has 14 amino acids. Germline-derived CDR1 and CDR2 are SGHRS and YFSETQ. V was shortened by 0 bases and J by 0 bases, with 6 bases between the two germline ends. The CDR3 DNA follows: TGCGCCAGCAGCTTGGCACAGGTGAACACTGAAGCTTTCTTT. As protein: CASSLAQVNTEAFF.

DNA of the CDR3: TGTGCCAGCTCACCAATTGCAGGGGAGGGCGAGCAGTACTTC. It specifies CASSPIAGEGEQYF. V and J are TRBV18 and TRBJ2-7; a weak D match, TRBD2 (7 bases). Germline loops: CDR1 KGHSH, CDR2 LQKENI. This CDR3 is built from 14 residues. The ends were cut back, 2 bases at V and 6 bases at J, with 14 bases in the middle. Using reference TRBV18 and TRBJ2-7 for the parts outside the CDR3, the full variable domain is NAGVMQNPRHLVRRRGQEARLRCSPMKGHSHVYWYRQLPEEGLKFMVYLQKENIIDESGMPKERFSAEFPKEGPSILRIQQVVRGDSAAYFCASSPIAGEGEQYFGPGTRLTVT.

This chain connects TRBV30 to TRBJ2-7, with D perhaps TRBD1 (6 bases). V was cut by 0 bases and J by 2 bases, with 11 bases left in between. Germline V gives CDR1 GTSNPN, CDR2 SVGIG (reference sequence). This CDR3 is 14 amino acids long. The CDR3 nucleotides read TGTGCCTGGAGTGTACCGGGACAAACCTACGAGCAGTACTTC. Residues: CAWSVPGQTYEQYF.

The chain uses TRBV7-2 and TRBJ2-7; tentative D call: TRBD1 (5 bases). Trimming cost V 5 bases and J 5 bases, with 16 bases left between them. This CDR3 has 14 amino acids. Per the germline V gene, CDR1 is SGHTA and CDR2 is FQGNSA. This CDR3 is CASSPARQSHEQYF. In DNA form, the CDR3 reads TGTGCCAGCAGCCCAGCCCGACAGTCCCACGAGCAGTACTTC. Complete variable domain (other parts from reference TRBV7-2 and TRBJ2-7): GAGVSQSPSNKVTEKGKDVELRCDPISGHTALYWYRQSLGQGLEFLIYFQGNSAPDKSGLPSDRFSAERTGGSVSTLTIQRTQQEDSAVYLCASSPARQSHEQYFGPGTRLTVT.

With respect to this clone: One junction end disagrees with the germline gene, perhaps due to a read error. The chain couples TRBV4-3 to TRBJ1-1; maybe TRBD1 (6 bases). CDR3 length: 13 residues. CDR1 and CDR2 from the germline V gene are LGHNA and YSLEER. This CDR3 reads CASSQDLEKTGYF. The CDR3 DNA follows: TGCGCCAGCAGCCAAGATCTGGAAAAAACAGGGTATTTT.

V gene TRBV2 combines with J gene TRBJ1-1, with a weak D call TRBD1 (5 bases). In germline, CDR1 is SNHLY, CDR2 FYNNEI. The CDR3 sequence is 15 residues long. Deletions cut 2 bases from V and 3 bases from J, with 13 bases between. In DNA form, the CDR3 reads TGTGCCAGCAGTGAATATTACAGGTGGGACACTGAAGCTTTCTTT. This gives the protein CASSEYYRWDTEAFF.

The chain employs TRBV19 and TRBJ2-3, with 8 bases that match TRBD1. CDR3 length equals 14 residues. Looked up from germline, CDR1 is LNHDA and CDR2 is SQIVND (reference sequence). V was clipped by 7 bases and J by 6 bases; unmatched bases: 9. CDR3 residues: CASKTLDRADTQYF. The CDR3 DNA sequence: TGTGCCAGTAAAACCCTGGACAGGGCGGATACGCAGTATTTT.

The chain is built from TRBV4-1 and TRBJ1-1, with a weak D call TRBD1 (5 bases). The V gene's germline CDR1 is MGHRA and CDR2 YSYEKL. V shed 5 bases and J shed 1 base, with 11 bases lying between them. The CDR3 runs 14 residues. CDR3 coding DNA: TGCGCCAGCAGCTATCCGGGGGAGAACACTGAAGCTTTCTTT. It yields the protein CASSYPGENTEAFF.

The chain is built from TRBV7-2 and TRBJ2-2; 7 bases agree with TRBD2. This CDR3 is built from 14 residues. Trimming took 8 bases from V and 0 from J; bases not matched to a gene: 3. In germline, CDR1 is SGHTA, CDR2 FQGNSA. The CDR3: CASGGGPNTGELFF. In nucleotides, the CDR3 is TGTGCCAGCGGGGGGGGACCGAACACCGGGGAGCTGTTTTTT.

The chain is built from TRBV11-2 and TRBJ1-1, with TRBD1 identical over 7 bases. Germline V gene sequence: CDR1 SGHAT, CDR2 FQNNGV. Unmatched junction bases numbered 9, after V lost 0 bases and J lost 5 bases. The CDR3 length is 16 residues. The CDR3 nucleotides are TGTGCCAGCAGCTTAGATCCAAGACAGGGTGGGACTGAAGCTTTCTTT. It translates to CASSLDPRQGGTEAFF. Supplemented by reference TRBV11-2 and TRBJ1-1, the full variable domain reads EAGVAQSPRYKIIEKRQSVAFWCNPISGHATLYWYQQILGQGPKLLIQFQNNGVVDDSQLPKDRFSAERLKGVDSTLKIQPAKLEDSAVYLCASSLDPRQGGTEAFFGQGTRLTVV.

The genes are TRBV5-1 and TRBJ2-2; 8 nucleotides align to TRBD1. Germline values: CDR1 SGHRS, CDR2 YFSETQ. The CDR3 contains 15 residues. The J segment lost 3 bases and the V segment lost 4 bases, leaving 5 bases of the junction unmatched. The CDR3 sequence is CASSGGQGYTGELFF. Written as DNA, the CDR3 is TGCGCCAGCAGCGGCGGACAGGGATACACCGGGGAGCTGTTTTTT.

This chain links TRBV5-4 with TRBJ2-5; 10 positions agree with TRBD2. Germline V gene data show CDR1 as SGHNT and CDR2 as YYREEE (reference sequence). Germline trimming cut 2 bases from V and 5 bases from J; bases unmatched to any gene: 15. The CDR3 contains 18 residues. This CDR3 reads CASSFFYSGGVKSETQYF. The CDR3 bases are TGTGCCAGCAGCTTCTTCTACAGCGGGGGGGTAAAATCGGAGACCCAGTACTTC. The full variable domain, completed using reference TRBV5-4 and TRBJ2-5, is ETGVTQSPTHLIKTRGQQVTLRCSSQSGHNTVSWYQQALGQGPQFIFQYYREEENGRGNFPPRFSGLQFPNYSSELNVNALELDDSALYLCASSFFYSGGVKSETQYFGPGTRLLVL.

Regarding this clone: The same CDR3 also results from other DNA sequences found in this sample. The V gene is TRBV5-1, the J gene TRBJ1-1; D is uncertain. The CDR3 runs to 14 residues. V gave up 2 bases and J gave up 0 bases, with 8 bases separating them. Germline CDR1 is SGHRS and CDR2 is YFSETQ. The chain's CDR3 is CASSLGGMNTEAFF. The DNA of the CDR3 is TGCGCCAGCAGCTTAGGAGGGATGAACACTGAAGCTTTCTTT.

The chain carries TRBV5-1 and TRBJ2-7; 9 nucleotides line up with TRBD2. After removal of 1 base from V and 1 base from J, the junction contained 0 bases not matched to a gene. This CDR3 contains 14 residues. CDR1 is SGHRS, CDR2 YFSETQ, per germline. The CDR3, as DNA: TGCGCCAGCAGCTTGAGCGGGGGGTCCTACGAGCAGTACTTC. This sequence encodes CASSLSGGSYEQYF.

J is TRBJ1-5 and V is TRBV30, with TRBD1 identical over 10 bases. The germline gives CDR1 GTSNPN, CDR2 SVGIG (reference sequence). Trimming cost V 2 bases and J 6 bases; bases outside gene matches: 10. CDR3 size: 16 residues. The CDR3 loop reads CAWSPDRGENTQPQHF. In DNA, the CDR3 is TGTGCCTGGAGTCCGGACAGGGGGGAGAATACTCAGCCCCAGCATTTT.

This clone showed up many times. V and J are TRBV4-3 and TRBJ2-7; D is ambiguous. Between the trimmed V and J ends, which lost 0 bases and 0 bases, there was a span of 15 bases. Germline CDR1 reads LGHNA; CDR2 reads YSLEER. The CDR3 length is 17 residues. Written as DNA, the CDR3 is TGCGCCAGCAGCCAAGAAAAACAGCCGGATCCCTCCTACGAGCAGTACTTC. This translates into CASSQEKQPDPSYEQYF.

The V call is TRBV4-1, the J call TRBJ1-3; D not resolved. The germline CDR1 and CDR2 sequences are MGHRA and YSYEKL. This CDR3 region has 17 residues. Trimming removed 4 bases at V and 0 bases at J, with 16 bases between. Here the CDR3 DNA reads TGCGCCAGCAGCCCCGGGAGGCCTTTGGGCTCTGGAAACACCATATATTTT. Encoded protein: CASSPGRPLGSGNTIYF.

The V gene is TRBV10-1, the J gene TRBJ1-5; TRBD1 is a possible D gene (6 bases). This CDR3 is built from 13 residues. V was clipped by 5 bases and J by 3 bases, with 8 bases between them. The germline gives CDR1 WNHNN, CDR2 SYGVQD (reference sequence). The CDR3: CASSRDNNQPQHF. The CDR3 nucleotides are TGCGCCAGCAGTCGGGACAACAATCAGCCCCAGCATTTT.

The chain recombines TRBV4-2 with TRBJ2-7, with D possibly being TRBD2 (5 bases). The CDR3 spans 13 residues. Per germline, CDR1 LGHNA and CDR2 YNFKEQ. With 0 bases removed from V and 4 bases from J, the gap between germline ends came to 7 bases. The CDR3 protein is CASSQEWRYEQYF. CDR3 bases: TGTGCCAGCAGCCAAGAGTGGAGGTACGAGCAGTACTTC.